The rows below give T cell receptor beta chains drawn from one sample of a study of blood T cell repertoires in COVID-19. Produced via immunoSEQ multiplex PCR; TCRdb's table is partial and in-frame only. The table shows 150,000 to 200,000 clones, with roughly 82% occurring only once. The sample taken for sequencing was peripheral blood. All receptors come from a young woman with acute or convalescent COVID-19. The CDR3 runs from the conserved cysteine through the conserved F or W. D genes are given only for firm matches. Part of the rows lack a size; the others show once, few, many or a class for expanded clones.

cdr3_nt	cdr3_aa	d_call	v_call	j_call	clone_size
TGCGCCAGCAGACCGTACACGACCGGGGGCACTGAAGCTTTCTTT	CASRPYTTGGTEAFF	-	TRBV4-1	TRBJ1-1	-
TGTGCCAGCAGCCTCGACAGGGAGACCTACAATGAGCAGTTCTTC	CASSLDRETYNEQFF	TRBD1	TRBV7-2	TRBJ2-1	-
TGTGCCACCAGCAGAGCGGCTAGCGGGAGGGCCGGGGAGACCCAGTACTTC	CATSRAASGRAGETQYF	TRBD2	TRBV15	TRBJ2-5	-
TGTGCCAGCAGCTTCGGAACAGTTAATTCACCCCTCCACTTT	CASSFGTVNSPLHF	-	TRBV5-4	TRBJ1-6	-
TGTGCCAGCAGCTTTCTGGACAGGGGTTCTGAAGCTTTCTTT	CASSFLDRGSEAFF	TRBD1	TRBV5-5	TRBJ1-1	few
TGTGCCAGCAGCTTAGATCTGGGGGGAGCTAACACCGGGGAGCTGTTTTTT	CASSLDLGGANTGELFF	-	TRBV11-3	TRBJ2-2	-
TGTGCCAGCAGCTTTGGGGGGACGGGGGGGCGAGATACGCAGTATTTT	CASSFGGTGGRDTQYF	TRBD2	TRBV7-2	TRBJ2-3	-
TGTGCCAGCAGTGACCAGACAGGCTTCGGCGAGCAGTTCTTC	CASSDQTGFGEQFF	-	TRBV2	TRBJ2-1	few
TGTGCCAGCAGTTTACCTAGCGGGGGGGCTTCCTACAATGAGCAGTTCTTC	CASSLPSGGASYNEQFF	TRBD2	TRBV28	TRBJ2-1	-
TGTGCCAGCAGCCGAGGGCGCTACGAGCAGTACTTC	CASSRGRYEQYF	-	TRBV3-1/TRBV3-2	TRBJ2-7	-
TGTGCCAGCAGCTCCCCCACCAGGGCTGGATTAGGCTACACCTTC	CASSSPTRAGLGYTF	-	TRBV7-2	TRBJ1-2	-
TGTGCCTGGAGTCCTTCCCTCGCGGGGCTTACGCAGTACTTC	CAWSPSLAGLTQYF	-	TRBV30	TRBJ2-5	few
TGCAGCGTCCGTGACAGGGTCTACAATGAGCAGTTCTTC	CSVRDRVYNEQFF	TRBD1	TRBV29-1	TRBJ2-1	-
TGTGCCAGCAGCTTAGACAGGTGGCTGGATTCACCCCTCCACTTT	CASSLDRWLDSPLHF	-	TRBV7-8	TRBJ1-6	few
TGTGCCAGCAGCTTAGCGCAGGGCAGGGGTTCCTACAATGAGCAGTTCTTC	CASSLAQGRGSYNEQFF	-	TRBV7-2	TRBJ2-1	-
TGTGCCAGTAGTACCGGACAGGGGAACGGTCAGCCCCAGCATTTT	CASSTGQGNGQPQHF	TRBD1	TRBV19	TRBJ1-5	-
TGTGCCACCAGTGATTTGCAGAGGGACACCGGGGAGCTGTTTTTT	CATSDLQRDTGELFF	-	TRBV24-1	TRBJ2-2	-
TGTGCCAGCAGTCCAGGAACAGATACGCAGTATTTT	CASSPGTDTQYF	-	TRBV6-5	TRBJ2-3	-
TGTGCCAGCAGCTTGGCCGGACGGGGGCAAGAGACCCAGTACTTC	CASSLAGRGQETQYF	-	TRBV5-6	TRBJ2-5	-
TGTGCCAGCACTGCCGGGACAGGGGTTGATGAGCAGTTCTTC	CASTAGTGVDEQFF	TRBD1	TRBV7-8	TRBJ2-1	few
TGTGCCAGCAGTCCAGGGGTCATAGGCACAGATACGCAGTATTTT	CASSPGVIGTDTQYF	-	TRBV28	TRBJ2-3	many
TGTGCCAGCAGCTCCCCGGGACAGCAACTCTATGGCTACACCTTC	CASSSPGQQLYGYTF	TRBD1	TRBV5-6	TRBJ1-2	-
TGTGCCAGCAGCCAACGCCCCCGGGAGCCCCAGCATTTT	CASSQRPREPQHF	-	TRBV3-1/TRBV3-2	TRBJ1-5	-
TGTGCCTGGAGAGGTAGAAGGGGCAGGGGCAATTTTCCACACACCGGGGAGCTGTTTTTT	CAWRGRRGRGNFPHTGELFF	-	TRBV30	TRBJ2-2	-
TGTGCCAGCAGTTACGGCGGGAGCCGCTACGAGCAGTACTTC	CASSYGGSRYEQYF	TRBD2	TRBV6-2/TRBV6-3	TRBJ2-7	-
TGTGCCAGCAGCCAGAGGGACAGGGGGGACTATGGCTACACCTTC	CASSQRDRGDYGYTF	TRBD1	TRBV4-2	TRBJ1-2	-
TGTGCCTGGAATCCACTAGCGGGGGAGAAAGACGAGCAGTTCTTC	CAWNPLAGEKDEQFF	TRBD2	TRBV30	TRBJ2-1	-
TGTGCCAGCACCATAACAGGGGCCGGAAACACCATATATTTT	CASTITGAGNTIYF	TRBD1	TRBV6-6	TRBJ1-3	-
TGTGCCAGCAGCCGAGGTGCGGGGTTAGATGGCTACACCTTC	CASSRGAGLDGYTF	-	TRBV11-2	TRBJ1-2	-
TGTGCCAGTAGTATTGGGACAGGGAACACCGGGGAGCTGTTTTTT	CASSIGTGNTGELFF	TRBD1	TRBV19	TRBJ2-2	-
TGTGCCACTACGGGACAGGGGAAACGGGGCACTGAAGCTTTCTTT	CATTGQGKRGTEAFF	TRBD1	TRBV6-5	TRBJ1-1	-
TGTGCCAGCAGCAGACAGGGAATAGGGCACAATGAGCAGTTCTTC	CASSRQGIGHNEQFF	TRBD1	TRBV7-9	TRBJ2-1	-
TGTGCCAGCAGTACCCGGGACGGGACCACGGGACTAGAGCTTCCAGATACGCAGTATTTT	CASSTRDGTTGLELPDTQYF	TRBD2	TRBV28	TRBJ2-3	once
TGTGCCACCGGGACAGACTTAAAGACCCAGTACTTC	CATGTDLKTQYF	TRBD1	TRBV15	TRBJ2-5	-
TGTGCCGGTAAAACACAGGCTGAAGCTTTCTTT	CAGKTQAEAFF	-	TRBV30	TRBJ1-1	few